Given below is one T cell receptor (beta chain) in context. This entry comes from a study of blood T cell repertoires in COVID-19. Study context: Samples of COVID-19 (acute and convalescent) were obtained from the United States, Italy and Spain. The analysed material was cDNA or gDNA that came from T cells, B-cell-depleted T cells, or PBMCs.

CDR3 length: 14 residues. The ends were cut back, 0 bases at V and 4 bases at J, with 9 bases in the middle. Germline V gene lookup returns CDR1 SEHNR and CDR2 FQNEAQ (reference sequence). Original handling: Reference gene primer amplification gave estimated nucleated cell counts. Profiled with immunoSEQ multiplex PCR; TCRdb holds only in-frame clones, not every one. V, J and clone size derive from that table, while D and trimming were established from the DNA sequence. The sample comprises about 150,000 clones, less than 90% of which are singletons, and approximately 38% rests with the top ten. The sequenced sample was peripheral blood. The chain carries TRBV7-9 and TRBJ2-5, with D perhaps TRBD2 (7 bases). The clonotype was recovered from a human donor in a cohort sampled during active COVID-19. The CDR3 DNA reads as TGTGCCAGCAGCTTAGCGGGGGGGCCAGAGACCCAGTACTTC. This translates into CASSLAGGPETQYF.